This T cell receptor beta chain comes out of a study of blood T cell repertoires in COVID-19. The overall study: COVID-19 samples from acute and convalescent phases originated in the United States, Italy and Spain.

With V trimmed by 3 bases and J by 9 bases, 11 bases remained unmatched. The CDR3 has 15 amino acids. The germline V gene encodes CDR1 SGHRS and CDR2 YFSETQ. TCRdb's copy holds only in-frame clones and misses some; the assay was immunoSEQ multiplex PCR. The data show tens of thousands of clones, approximately 89% seen once. This chain links TRBV5-1 with TRBJ2-1; 8 positions agree with TRBD1. The sequence derives from a woman aged 55 to 70 with active COVID-19. Specimen: peripheral blood. CDR3 nucleotides: TGCGCCAGCAGCTGGCAGGGGGCTCTTTTCGGTGAGCAGTTCTTC. It encodes CASSWQGALFGEQFF.